This section outlines one TCR beta chain sequence together with its context. The sample holds other DNA sequences that translate to the same CDR3. The data stem from a study of T cell changes during pregnancy in multiple sclerosis. TCRdb's copy holds only in-frame clones and misses some; the assay was immunoSEQ multiplex PCR. The sample records about 87,000 clones, just over 90% being singletons. This specimen consisted of peripheral blood, obtained in the third trimester of pregnancy. This receptor was obtained from a female donor in good health, enrolled as a control in a pregnancy study.

The CDR3 DNA reads as TGCGCCAGCAGCTCCGGGACTAGCGGCTACAATGAGCAGTTCTTC. Translated: CASSSGTSGYNEQFF. The gene calls are TRBV5-1 and TRBJ2-1; 11 bases line up with TRBD2. V shed 3 bases, J shed 3 bases, and the junction held 2 bases outside the gene matches. The CDR3 contains 15 residues. Germline loops: CDR1 SGHRS, CDR2 YFSETQ.